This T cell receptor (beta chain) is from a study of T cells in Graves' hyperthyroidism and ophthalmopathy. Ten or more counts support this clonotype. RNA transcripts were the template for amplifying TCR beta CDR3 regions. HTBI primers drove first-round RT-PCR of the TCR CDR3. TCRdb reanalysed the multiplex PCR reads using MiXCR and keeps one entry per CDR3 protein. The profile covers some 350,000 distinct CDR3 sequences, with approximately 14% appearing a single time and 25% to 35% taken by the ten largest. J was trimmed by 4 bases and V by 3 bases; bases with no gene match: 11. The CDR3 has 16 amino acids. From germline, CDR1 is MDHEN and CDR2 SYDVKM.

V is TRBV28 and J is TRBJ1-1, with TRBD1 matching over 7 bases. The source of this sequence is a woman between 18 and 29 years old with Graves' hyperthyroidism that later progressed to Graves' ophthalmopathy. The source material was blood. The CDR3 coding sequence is TGTGCCAGCAGTTTTTCGGGGACAGAAGGTCCCACTGAAGCTTTCTTT. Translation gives CASSFSGTEGPTEAFF.